This is a list of T cell receptor beta chains from one sample in a study of blood T cell repertoires in COVID-19. Sequenced by immunoSEQ multiplex PCR; TCRdb stores in-frame clones only, minus some. The sample contains under 120,000 clones, 80% to 90% of which appear only once. The sequenced sample consisted of peripheral blood. The receptors were gathered from a woman of 80 years or more with acute or convalescent COVID-19. Each CDR3 is given with its conserved first and last residue. A D gene is named only where the DNA matches it firmly. Size tells how often a clone was seen (once, few, many) or the class of an expanded clone, and some rows leave it out.

cdr3_length: 14
clone_size: NA
v_call: TRBV24-1
j_call: TRBJ2-1
d_call: TRBD1
cdr3_aa: CATSMANRGNEQFF
cdr3_nt: TGTGCCACCTCTATGGCAAACAGGGGCAATGAGCAGTTCTTC

cdr3_length: 16
clone_size: NA
v_call: TRBV27
j_call: TRBJ2-6
d_call: NA
cdr3_aa: CASSTRAGPGANVLTF
cdr3_nt: TGTGCCAGCAGTACTCGAGCTGGGCCTGGGGCCAACGTCCTGACTTTC

cdr3_length: 15
clone_size: NA
v_call: TRBV6-6
j_call: TRBJ2-3
d_call: NA
cdr3_aa: CASRPPGQRTDTQYF
cdr3_nt: TGTGCCAGCAGACCTCCGGGACAACGCACAGATACGCAGTATTTT

cdr3_length: 14
clone_size: few
v_call: TRBV27
j_call: TRBJ2-1
d_call: TRBD2
cdr3_aa: CASSGPGGYNEQFF
cdr3_nt: TGTGCCAGCAGTGGGCCGGGGGGGTACAATGAGCAGTTCTTC

cdr3_length: 14
clone_size: NA
v_call: TRBV6-4
j_call: TRBJ1-2
d_call: NA
cdr3_aa: CASSDETVNYGYTF
cdr3_nt: TGTGCCAGCAGTGACGAGACAGTTAACTATGGCTACACCTTC

cdr3_length: 14
clone_size: NA
v_call: TRBV14
j_call: TRBJ1-3
d_call: NA
cdr3_aa: CASSQGLAGNTIYF
cdr3_nt: TGTGCCAGCAGCCAGGGGCTCGCTGGAAACACCATATATTTT

cdr3_length: 13
clone_size: NA
v_call: TRBV6-5
j_call: TRBJ1-6
d_call: TRBD1
cdr3_aa: CASRDRVLPPLHF
cdr3_nt: TGTGCCAGCAGGGACAGGGTCCTGCCACCCCTCCACTTT

cdr3_length: 15
clone_size: few
v_call: TRBV5-1
j_call: TRBJ1-6
d_call: TRBD1
cdr3_aa: CASSQGTVYNSPLHF
cdr3_nt: TGCGCCAGCAGCCAGGGGACAGTTTATAATTCACCCCTCCACTTT

cdr3_length: 13
clone_size: NA
v_call: TRBV7-8
j_call: TRBJ1-1
d_call: NA
cdr3_aa: CASSPRLNTEAFF
cdr3_nt: TGTGCCAGCAGCCCCCGGTTGAACACTGAAGCTTTCTTT

cdr3_length: 15
clone_size: NA
v_call: TRBV5-8
j_call: TRBJ1-6
d_call: NA
cdr3_aa: CASSFGTPNNSPLHF
cdr3_nt: TGTGCCAGCAGCTTCGGGACACCCAATAATTCACCCCTCCACTTT

cdr3_length: 11
clone_size: NA
v_call: TRBV29-1
j_call: TRBJ2-7
d_call: NA
cdr3_aa: CSVHGTYEQYF
cdr3_nt: TGCAGCGTTCACGGGACCTACGAGCAGTACTTC

cdr3_length: 12
clone_size: NA
v_call: TRBV30
j_call: TRBJ1-3
d_call: NA
cdr3_aa: CAWSVGGFTIYF
cdr3_nt: TGTGCCTGGAGTGTCGGTGGTTTCACCATATATTTT

cdr3_length: 15
clone_size: NA
v_call: TRBV25-1
j_call: TRBJ1-3
d_call: NA
cdr3_aa: CASSATVNSGNTIYF
cdr3_nt: TGTGCCAGCAGTGCAACAGTTAACTCTGGAAACACCATATATTTT

cdr3_length: 14
clone_size: NA
v_call: TRBV2
j_call: TRBJ2-7
d_call: NA
cdr3_aa: CASSVEGSTYEQYF
cdr3_nt: TGTGCCAGCAGTGTGGAGGGTTCCACGTACGAGCAGTACTTC